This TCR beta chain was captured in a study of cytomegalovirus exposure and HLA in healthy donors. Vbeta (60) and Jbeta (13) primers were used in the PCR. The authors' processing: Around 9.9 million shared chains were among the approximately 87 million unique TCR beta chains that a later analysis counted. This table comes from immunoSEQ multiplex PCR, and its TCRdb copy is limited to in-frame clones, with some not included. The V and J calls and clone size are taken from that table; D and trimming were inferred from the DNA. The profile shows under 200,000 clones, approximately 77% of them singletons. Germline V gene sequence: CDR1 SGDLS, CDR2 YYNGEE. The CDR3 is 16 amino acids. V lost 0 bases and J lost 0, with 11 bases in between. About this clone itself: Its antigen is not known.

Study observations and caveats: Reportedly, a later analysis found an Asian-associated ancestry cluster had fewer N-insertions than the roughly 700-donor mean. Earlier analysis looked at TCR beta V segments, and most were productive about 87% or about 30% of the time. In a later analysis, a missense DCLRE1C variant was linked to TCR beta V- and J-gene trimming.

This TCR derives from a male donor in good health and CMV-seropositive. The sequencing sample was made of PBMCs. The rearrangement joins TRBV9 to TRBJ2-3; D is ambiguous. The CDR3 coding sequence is TGTGCCAGCAGCGTAGGAGTCCAGGATAGCACAGATACGCAGTATTTT. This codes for CASSVGVQDSTDTQYF.